Each of the 23 T cell receptor beta chains below was sequenced from the same sample in a study of blood T cell repertoires in COVID-19. Profiling relied on immunoSEQ multiplex PCR, and the TCRdb table lists in-frame clones only, not all of them. The sample yields 200,000 or so clones, 80% to 90% seen once. Sequencing was performed on PBMCs or T cells enriched from blood (not recorded which). These receptors were obtained from a woman aged 35 to 49 with acute COVID-19.

The CDR3 reads CASSQGGSYNEQFF. In DNA form, the CDR3 reads TGCGCCAGCAGCCAGGGGGGATCTTACAATGAGCAGTTCTTC. The chain uses TRBV4-1 and TRBJ2-1; maybe TRBD2 (6 bases). The V end was cut by 3 bases, the J end by 4 bases, with 10 bases between. Germline V gene sequence: CDR1 MGHRA, CDR2 YSYEKL. The CDR3 runs 14 residues.

This chain links TRBV2 with TRBJ2-7, with TRBD1 as a possible D gene (6 bases). The V end was cut by 6 bases, the J end by 2 bases, with 14 bases between. The CDR3 spans 14 residues. CDR1 is SNHLY and CDR2 is FYNNEI in the germline V gene. The CDR3 sequence is CASSQDSAAYEQYF. The CDR3 DNA follows: TGTGCCAGCAGCCAGGACAGTGCCGCCTACGAGCAGTACTTC.

V gene TRBV7-9 combines with J gene TRBJ2-1; the D is unclear. The CDR3 is 11 residues long. Trimming cost V 7 bases and J 8 bases, with 9 bases left between them. CDR1 and CDR2 (germline): SEHNR, FQNEAQ (reference sequence). CDR3 residues: CASTPRDEQFF. DNA for the CDR3: TGTGCCAGCACCCCCCGGGATGAGCAGTTCTTC.

The V gene is TRBV4-2, the J gene TRBJ2-5, with TRBD2 as a possible D gene (5 bases). Germline V gene sequence: CDR1 LGHNA, CDR2 YNFKEQ. V lost 1 base, J lost 5 bases, and 8 bases lay in between. This CDR3 has 13 amino acids. DNA for the CDR3: TGTGCCAGCAGCCAAGGAGGGTGGGAGACCCAGTACTTC. Translated, it gives CASSQGGWETQYF.

V and J are TRBV4-2 and TRBJ1-6; no clear D. Trimming took 7 bases from V and 0 from J, leaving 13 bases between them. This CDR3 has 16 residues. The V gene's germline CDR1 is LGHNA and CDR2 YNFKEQ. The CDR3 sequence: CASNLPGSSYNSPLHF. The CDR3 nucleotides read TGTGCCAGCAACTTACCGGGGAGCTCCTATAATTCACCCCTCCACTTT.

The chain employs TRBV29-1 and TRBJ1-1; TRBD1 agrees at 8 bases. The CDR3 spans 13 residues. With V trimmed by 5 bases and J by 4 bases, 6 bases remained unmatched. Germline V CDR1 and CDR2: SQVTM, ANQGSEA. CDR3 in DNA: TGCAGCGTTAATACAGGGGGGAGCACTGAAGCTTTCTTT. It yields the protein CSVNTGGSTEAFF.

The chain couples TRBV5-5 to TRBJ1-6, with D possibly being TRBD1 (6 bases). CDR1 SGHKS and CDR2 YYEKEE come from the germline V gene (reference sequence). This CDR3 spans 16 amino acids. The germline V and J ends were trimmed by 4 bases and 9 bases, with 20 bases remaining between them. The CDR3 DNA reads as TGTGCCAGCAGCACTGGGGGACAAATTGAGGGTTCACCCCTCCACTTT. Its protein is CASSTGGQIEGSPLHF.

The chain links TRBV4-1 to TRBJ2-7; TRBD1 aligns across 8 bases. V lost 1 base and J lost 3; bases outside the gene matches: 2. This CDR3 has 14 residues. From germline, CDR1 is MGHRA and CDR2 YSYEKL. The chain's CDR3 is CASSQGDRGYEQYF. The CDR3 DNA reads as TGCGCCAGCAGCCAAGGAGACAGGGGCTACGAGCAGTACTTC.

The CDR3 loop reads CASSTSGQSNNSPLHF. CDR3 DNA: TGTGCCAGCTCCACCTCGGGACAGAGCAATAATTCACCCCTCCACTTT. V usage is TRBV18 and J usage is TRBJ1-6, with 7 positions matching TRBD1. V dropped 6 bases and J dropped 5; count of bases not matched to a gene: 10. The germline V gene encodes CDR1 KGHSH and CDR2 LQKENI. This CDR3 has 16 residues.

This chain's CDR3 is CASSLSVQGAGTEAFF. CDR3 coding DNA: TGTGCCAGCAGCTTATCCGTACAGGGCGCGGGCACTGAAGCTTTCTTT. This rearrangement joins TRBV7-8 to TRBJ1-1, with D possibly matching TRBD1 (6 bases). Trimming cost V 2 bases and J 4 bases, with 17 bases left between them. The CDR3 extends over 16 amino acids. Germline CDR1 reads SGHVS; CDR2 reads FQNEAQ. Full variable domain (rest looked up from reference TRBV7-8 and TRBJ1-1): GAGVSQSPRYKVAKRGQDVALRCDPISGHVSLFWYQQALGQGPEFLTYFQNEAQLDKSGLPSDRFFAERPEGSVSTLKIQRTQQEDSAVYLCASSLSVQGAGTEAFFGQGTRLTVV.

The gene calls are TRBV24-1 and TRBJ2-6, with 10 positions matching TRBD2. The CDR3 contains 18 residues. V was clipped by 8 bases and J by 0 bases; unmatched bases: 9. In germline, CDR1 is KGHDR, CDR2 SFDVKD. The CDR3 is CATNPTLAGVSGANVLTF. CDR3 nucleotide sequence: TGTGCCACCAACCCGACGCTAGCGGGAGTCTCTGGGGCCAACGTCCTGACTTTC.

The CDR3 DNA follows: TGCGCCAGCAGCTATCTCGGGACAGAAGATTCTTATAATTCACCCCTCCACTTT. Its translation is CASSYLGTEDSYNSPLHF. This rearrangement joins TRBV5-1 to TRBJ1-6, with TRBD1 identical over 7 bases. V was pared by 3 bases and J by 4 bases, with 13 bases of the junction left unmatched. Germline V lookup: CDR1 SGHRS, CDR2 YFSETQ. CDR3 length: 18 residues.

CDR3 in amino acids: CSVGLAGPSYEQYF. The CDR3 DNA is TGCAGCGTTGGGCTAGCGGGACCCTCCTACGAGCAGTACTTC. The chain recombines TRBV29-1 with TRBJ2-7; 9 positions agree with TRBD2. The ends lost 4 bases at V and 0 bases at J; junction bases unmatched: 4. This CDR3 is built from 14 residues. The V gene's germline CDR1 is SQVTM and CDR2 ANQGSEA.

This chain links TRBV5-4 with TRBJ1-1; tentatively, D is TRBD1 (5 bases). Germline V gene lookup returns CDR1 SGHNT and CDR2 YYREEE (reference sequence). The CDR3 consists of 15 residues. The ends were cut back, 0 bases at V and 4 bases at J, with 13 bases in the middle. CDR3 in DNA: TGTGCCAGCAGCTTGGATCCGGGCGGGGGCACTGAAGCTTTCTTT. Its translation is CASSLDPGGGTEAFF.

The V call is TRBV6-1, the J call TRBJ2-7; 7 bases agree with TRBD1. Germline-derived CDR1 and CDR2 are MNHNS and SASEGT. This CDR3 has 15 residues. V was clipped by 2 bases and J by 3 bases; unmatched bases: 7. CDR3 nucleotide sequence: TGTGCCAGCAGTGAAAGCACAGGGGTAAGCTACGAGCAGTACTTC. This encodes CASSESTGVSYEQYF.

The genes are TRBV7-6 and TRBJ2-2; 14 bases are a match to TRBD2. The V and J ends lost 2 bases and 6 bases, in that order; junction bases with no gene match: 2. The CDR3 contains 16 residues. Looked up from germline, CDR1 is SGHVS and CDR2 is FNYEAQ. The CDR3 spells CASSLTTSGGAGELFF. The CDR3 nucleotides are TGTGCCAGCAGCTTAACGACTAGCGGGGGGGCCGGGGAGCTGTTTTTT.

The V and J genes are TRBV9 and TRBJ2-5; TRBD1 matches 10 bases. Trimming cost V 1 base and J 5 bases; bases outside gene matches: 2. This CDR3 is built from 14 residues. Germline-derived CDR1 and CDR2 are SGDLS and YYNGEE. The DNA for the CDR3 is TGTGCCAGCAGCGTAAGACAGGGGGCGGAGACCCAGTACTTC. It encodes CASSVRQGAETQYF.

In DNA, the CDR3 is TGTGCCAGCAGACGGACAGGGGACTATGGCTACACCTTC. Its translation is CASRRTGDYGYTF. V is TRBV3-1 (or the pseudogene TRBV3-2) and J is TRBJ1-2; 9 bases align to TRBD1. CDR3 length: 13 residues. The V segment lost 6 bases and the J segment 3 bases; nucleotides outside the gene matches: 2. Germline loops: CDR1 LGHDT, CDR2 YNNKEL (reference sequence).

This sequence joins TRBV19 and TRBJ1-1; TRBD1 is a possible D gene (6 bases). The V end was cut by 7 bases, the J end by 4 bases, with 16 bases between. The CDR3 sequence is 14 residues long. Germline V CDR1 and CDR2: LNHDA, SQIVND (reference sequence). The DNA of the CDR3 is TGTGCCAGTACTCCTCCCAGGGGCGGCACTGAAGCTTTCTTT. Encoded protein: CASTPPRGGTEAFF.

The chain uses TRBV28 and TRBJ2-5, with 11 bases lining up with TRBD2. V lost 6 bases and J lost 5; bases outside the gene matches: 8. The CDR3 contains 15 residues. Per the germline V gene, CDR1 is MDHEN and CDR2 is SYDVKM. The CDR3 coding sequence is TGTGCCAGCAGCCCCATAGCGGGGGGGCGGGAGACCCAGTACTTC. It is translated as CASSPIAGGRETQYF.

V and J are TRBV27 and TRBJ2-7, with D possibly TRBD2 on 7 matching bases. CDR1 is MNHEY and CDR2 is SMNVEV in the germline V gene (reference sequence). This CDR3 is 15 amino acids long. V gave up 3 bases and J gave up 0 bases, with 12 bases separating them. The CDR3 region has the DNA TGTGCCAGCAGTTTGGGGGGGCGCCACTCCTACGAGCAGTACTTC. Residues: CASSLGGRHSYEQYF.

In its sample, this clone was seen once. The chain is built from TRBV19 and TRBJ1-6, with 10 bases that match TRBD1. The CDR3 is 16 amino acids. V trimming: 4 bases; J trimming: 6 bases; junction bases outside the gene matches: 6. CDR1 and CDR2 (germline): LNHDA, SQIVND (reference sequence). The CDR3 reads CASSRGQGRSNSPLHF. CDR3 nucleotides: TGTGCCAGTAGTAGGGGACAGGGGCGAAGTAATTCACCCCTCCACTTT.

The chain combines TRBV18 with TRBJ1-1; D might be TRBD1 (5 bases). Deletions cut 6 bases from V and 3 bases from J, with 11 bases between. This CDR3 spans 13 amino acids. Germline V gene sequence: CDR1 KGHSH, CDR2 LQKENI. The CDR3 DNA reads as TGTGCCAGCTCCCCGGGGGTCCACACTGAAGCTTTCTTT. Translated: CASSPGVHTEAFF.